This T cell receptor (beta chain) was identified during a study of blood T cell repertoires in COVID-19. The CDR3 has 14 amino acids. Germline V lookup: CDR1 PRHDT, CDR2 FYEKMQ (reference sequence). V was trimmed by 0 bases and J by 2 bases, leaving 8 bases between them. As originally analysed: Amplifying reference gene primers gave estimates of nucleated cell counts. TCRdb keeps only in-frame clones here, not all; method: immunoSEQ multiplex PCR. The V and J calls and the clone size are those of that table, but D and trimming were determined from the DNA. The sample records roughly 300,000 clones, over 75% being singletons.

Specimen: peripheral blood. The chain joins TRBV13 to TRBJ2-7, with a tentative D call TRBD1 (6 bases). The sequence was obtained from a woman in her forties or fifties who had recovered from COVID-19. The CDR3 bases are TGTGCCAGCAGCTTAGGGGGACACACCTACGAGCAGTACTTC. Translated, it gives CASSLGGHTYEQYF.